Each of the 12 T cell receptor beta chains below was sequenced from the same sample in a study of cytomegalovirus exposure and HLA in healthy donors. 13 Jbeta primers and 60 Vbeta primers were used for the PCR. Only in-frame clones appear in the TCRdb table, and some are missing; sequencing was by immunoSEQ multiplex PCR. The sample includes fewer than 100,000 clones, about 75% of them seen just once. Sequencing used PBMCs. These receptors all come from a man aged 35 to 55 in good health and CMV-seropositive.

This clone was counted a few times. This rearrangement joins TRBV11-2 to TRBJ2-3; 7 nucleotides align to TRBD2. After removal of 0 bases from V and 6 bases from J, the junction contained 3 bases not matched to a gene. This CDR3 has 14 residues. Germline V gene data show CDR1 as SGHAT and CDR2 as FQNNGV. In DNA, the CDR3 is TGTGCCAGCAGCTTAGAGGGGGGAGGGGATACGCAGTATTTT. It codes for CASSLEGGGDTQYF.

CDR3 amino acids: CASSIGVEGVSNQPQHF. DNA for the CDR3: TGTGCCAGTAGTATAGGGGTAGAAGGGGTTAGCAATCAGCCCCAGCATTTT. V gene TRBV19 combines with J gene TRBJ1-5, with D perhaps matching TRBD1 (5 bases). Germline V CDR1 and CDR2: LNHDA, SQIVND (reference sequence). The V and J ends lost 1 base and 0 bases respectively, with 13 bases between them. The CDR3 has 17 residues.

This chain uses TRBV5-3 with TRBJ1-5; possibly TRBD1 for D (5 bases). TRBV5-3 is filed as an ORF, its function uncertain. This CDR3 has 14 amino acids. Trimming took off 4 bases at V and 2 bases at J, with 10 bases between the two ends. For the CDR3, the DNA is TGTGCCAGAAGCATTACCAGGGGCAATCAGCCCCAGCATTTT. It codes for CARSITRGNQPQHF.

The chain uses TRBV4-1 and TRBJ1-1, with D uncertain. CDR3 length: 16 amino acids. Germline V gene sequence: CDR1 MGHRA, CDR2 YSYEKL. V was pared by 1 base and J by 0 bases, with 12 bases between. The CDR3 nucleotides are TGCGCCAGCAGCCAAGGGCTGATCCCGTTGAACACTGAAGCTTTCTTT. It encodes CASSQGLIPLNTEAFF.

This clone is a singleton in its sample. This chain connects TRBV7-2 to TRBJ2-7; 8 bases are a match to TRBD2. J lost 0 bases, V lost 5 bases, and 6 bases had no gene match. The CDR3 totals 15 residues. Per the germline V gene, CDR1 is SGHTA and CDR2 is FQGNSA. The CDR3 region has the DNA TGTGCCAGCAGCCCGAGAAGCGGGGGCTCCTACGAGCAGTACTTC. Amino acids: CASSPRSGGSYEQYF.

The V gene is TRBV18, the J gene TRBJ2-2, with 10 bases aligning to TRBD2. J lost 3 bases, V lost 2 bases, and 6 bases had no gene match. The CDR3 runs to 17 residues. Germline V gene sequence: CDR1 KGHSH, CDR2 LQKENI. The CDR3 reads CASSPFGLAAYTGELFF. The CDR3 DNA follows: TGTGCCAGCTCACCATTTGGACTAGCGGCATACACCGGGGAGCTGTTTTTT.

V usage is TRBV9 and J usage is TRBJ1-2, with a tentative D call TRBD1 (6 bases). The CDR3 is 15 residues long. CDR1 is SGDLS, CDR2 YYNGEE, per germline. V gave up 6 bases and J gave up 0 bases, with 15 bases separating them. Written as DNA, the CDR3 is TGTGCCAGCACCGCAGGACAGCGAACTAACTATGGCTACACCTTC. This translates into CASTAGQRTNYGYTF. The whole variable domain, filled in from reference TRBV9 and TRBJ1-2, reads DSGVTQTPKHLITATGQRVTLRCSPRSGDLSVYWYQQSLDQGLQFLIQYYNGEERAKGNILERFSAQQFPDLHSELNLSSLELGDSALYFCASTAGQRTNYGYTFGSGTRLTVV.

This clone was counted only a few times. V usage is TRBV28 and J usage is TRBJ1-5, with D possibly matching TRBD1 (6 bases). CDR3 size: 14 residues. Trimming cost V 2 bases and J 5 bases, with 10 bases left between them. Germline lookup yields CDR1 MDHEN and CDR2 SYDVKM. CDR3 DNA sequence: TGTGCCAGCAGTTTAGGGCAGGGGTATCAGCCCCAGCATTTT. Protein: CASSLGQGYQPQHF.

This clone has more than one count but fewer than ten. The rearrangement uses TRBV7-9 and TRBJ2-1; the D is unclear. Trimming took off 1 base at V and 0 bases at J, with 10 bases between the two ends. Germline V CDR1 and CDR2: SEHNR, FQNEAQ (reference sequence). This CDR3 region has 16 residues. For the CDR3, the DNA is TGTGCCAGCAGCTTAGGGGCAGGCATCTCCTACAATGAGCAGTTCTTC. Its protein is CASSLGAGISYNEQFF.

In nucleotides, the CDR3 is TGTGCCAGCAGCTCCACGGGGAGTGGGACAGATACGCAGTATTTT. It translates to CASSSTGSGTDTQYF. The genes are TRBV5-4 and TRBJ2-3; possible D gene TRBD2, 5 bases. The CDR3 has 15 amino acids. Trimming shortened V by 3 bases and J by 3 bases, and 14 bases separated the two germline ends. The V gene's germline CDR1 is SGHNT and CDR2 YYREEE (reference sequence).

This chain's CDR3 is CASSLSYQETQYF. As DNA, the CDR3 is TGTGCCAGCAGTCTGTCTTACCAAGAGACCCAGTACTTC. The J gene is TRBJ2-5, the V gene TRBV6-1; D gene unclear. Per the germline V gene, CDR1 is MNHNS and CDR2 is SASEGT. The germline V and J ends were trimmed by 5 bases and 0 bases, with 7 bases remaining between them. The CDR3 totals 13 residues.

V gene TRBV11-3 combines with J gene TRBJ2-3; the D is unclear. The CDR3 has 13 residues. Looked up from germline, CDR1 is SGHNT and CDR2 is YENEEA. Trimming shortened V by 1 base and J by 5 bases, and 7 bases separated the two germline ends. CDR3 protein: CASSLAEEDTQYF. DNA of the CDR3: TGTGCCAGCAGCTTAGCCGAGGAAGATACGCAGTATTTT.